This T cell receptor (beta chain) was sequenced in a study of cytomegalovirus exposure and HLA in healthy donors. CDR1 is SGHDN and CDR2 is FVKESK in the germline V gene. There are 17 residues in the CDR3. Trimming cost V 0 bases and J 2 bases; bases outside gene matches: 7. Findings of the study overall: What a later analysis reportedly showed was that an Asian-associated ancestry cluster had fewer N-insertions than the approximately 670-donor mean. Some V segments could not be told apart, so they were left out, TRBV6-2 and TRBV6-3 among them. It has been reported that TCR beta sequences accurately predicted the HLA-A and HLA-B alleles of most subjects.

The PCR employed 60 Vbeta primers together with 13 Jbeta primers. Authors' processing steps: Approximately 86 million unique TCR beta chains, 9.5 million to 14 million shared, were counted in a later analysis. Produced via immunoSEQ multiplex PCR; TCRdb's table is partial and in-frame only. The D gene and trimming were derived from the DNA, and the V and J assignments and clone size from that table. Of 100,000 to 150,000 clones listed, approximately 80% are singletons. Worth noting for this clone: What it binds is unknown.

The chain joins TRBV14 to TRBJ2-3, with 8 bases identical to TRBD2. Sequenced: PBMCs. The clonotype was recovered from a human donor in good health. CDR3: CASSQDHPAGDTDTQYF. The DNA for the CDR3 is TGTGCCAGCAGCCAAGATCATCCAGCGGGAGACACAGATACGCAGTATTTT.